This T cell receptor (beta chain) was captured by sequencing in a study of multiple sclerosis patients with progressive multifocal leukoencephalopathy. The ends lost 1 base at V and 4 bases at J; junction bases unmatched: 6. The CDR3 totals 17 residues. Germline V gene data show CDR1 as SGHTA and CDR2 as FQGTGA. Using immunoSEQ multiplex PCR, the repertoire was profiled, and TCRdb retains in-frame clones only, with some absent. The data show roughly 32,000 clones, more than 75% seen once. Stated time point: time of PML onset. Detection of JC virus DNA in cerebrospinal fluid confirmed PML diagnosed from clinical and MRI findings. Prior interferon beta treatment was universal, and the PML patients were all female.

The TCR originated in a human donor with progressive multifocal leukoencephalopathy. The V gene is TRBV7-3, the J gene TRBJ2-1; TRBD2 matches at 11 bases. The sample consisted of PBMCs, taken from a patient treated with natalizumab. The CDR3 DNA reads as TGTGCCAGCAGCTTAAAGGGACTAGCGGAGAGATACAATGAGCAGTTCTTC. This codes for CASSLKGLAERYNEQFF.